Listed here is a single TCR beta chain. The antigen is undetermined. Clones were read by immunoSEQ multiplex PCR, and TCRdb kept only the in-frame ones, dropping some. The data show 50,000 to 65,000 clones, with less than 65% seen just once and about 4.8% held by the top ten. Time point described: week 47, end of study. Every vaccination contained 300 ug of the mutant IDH1 20-mer peptide and was paired with topical imiquimod. This sample was included in a study of a mutant IDH1 vaccine in newly diagnosed glioma. This CDR3 spans 13 amino acids. The ends lost 5 bases at V and 7 bases at J; junction bases unmatched: 5. Germline assignment: CDR1 ENHRY and CDR2 SYGVKD.

This TCR was recovered from a man aged 40-49 years with glioma. Some clones in this sample may be carry-over from other donors' samples. The chain combines TRBV10-3 with TRBJ1-2, with TRBD1 matching over 9 bases. Here the sequenced sample was peripheral blood mononuclear cells (PBMCs), taken from a glioma patient whose treatment included an IDH1 peptide vaccine. CDR3 sequence (DNA): TGTGCCATCAGTCCACAGGGGGCTTCTGGCTACACCTTC. Translated, it gives CAISPQGASGYTF.